This T cell receptor (beta chain) was captured by sequencing in a study of cytomegalovirus exposure and HLA in healthy donors (dated by TCRdb to about 2017). With regard to the full study: An earlier analysis of under 600 of the donors reported 250 to 300 Gb of sequence data and some 120 million unique TCR beta sequences from 150 million to 200 million T cells. An early release covering roughly 640 HLA-typed donors comprised roughly 300 gigabases of sequencing data and 65 million to 100 million unique TCR sequences. Among the approximately 430 genotyped donors, approximately 82% belonged to the genetic ancestry cluster associated with self-reported Caucasian donors. The study aimed to test whether cataloging public T cell receptors could reveal signatures of past pathogen exposure. The T cell repertoires of 666 subjects were profiled by immunosequencing and related to cytomegalovirus serostatus. A separate validation cohort of roughly 130 different subjects was used in addition to the 666-subject first cohort. The study combined high-throughput TCR immunosequencing, statistical association of individual TCRs with disease status, and machine learning to predict cytomegalovirus infection status. A later analysis re-examined previously published TCR beta repertoires from roughly 720 donors and added high-resolution HLA genotyping to investigate patterns of TCR occurrence. In the later analysis, no new phenotypic data were used to find candidate immune exposures; instead, reliance was placed on TCR beta sequences and their occurrence across donors. An earlier analysis of some 500 of the donors used high-throughput TCR beta sequencing to judge whether each TCR beta V gene segment behaved as functional or pseudogenic. Donor age, sex, ethnicity and CMV serostatus were collected together with the repertoire data. A later genetic analysis took genome-wide SNP genotypes for about three fifths of the roughly 670 donors and used that subset as a discovery cohort. Every discovery cohort repertoire had been produced on one sequencing platform. Class I and class II HLA loci were covered by the typing at four-digit resolution. Typing coverage differed by locus: A, B, C, DRB1 and DQB1 were typed in roughly 629-630 donors, DQA1 in 522, DPA1 in some 570, and DPB1 in approximately 450. Roughly 5 DR-DQ haplotypes were handled as single units for association and clustering, since linkage in the cohort was strong. Across approximately 400 genotyped donors of the cohort, an average of about 200,000 unique TCR beta nucleotide sequences per donor were sequenced, and roughly a sixth of those sequences were non-productive.

Inclusive of the bounding cysteine and phenylalanine, the CDR3 is 14 residues long. Only the CDR3 portion is preserved as DNA: 42 bases, with reading frame beginning at the first base. CDR1 LNHDA and CDR2 SQIVND were looked up in the germline V gene (reference sequence). Trimming leaves V shorter by 6 bases and J shorter by 4 bases, with the junction holding 8 bases beyond the gene matches. General study outcomes and caveats: According to a later analysis, parvovirus B19, influenza, CMV and Epstein-Barr virus appeared linked to several top co-occurrence clusters. The study gave a list of roughly 150 TCR beta chains associated with cytomegalovirus. Across donors, most TCR sequences were observed very rarely, whereas some public TCRs were present in many individuals. In a later analysis, the rate of TCR association differed among HLA loci, with DRB1 alleles having the most associated TCRs and HLA-C alleles having the fewest. Because the 87-base-pair reads could not distinguish some IMGT-functional V segments, including TRBV6-2 and TRBV6-3, those segments were excluded. The cohort was sequenced for TCR beta chains only, and without alpha or paired-chain data the features that could be detected were limited. Presence/absence analyses assumed roughly uniform sequencing depth across donors, an assumption that may not hold. A later analysis found that most CMV-associated TCR beta chains appeared HLA-restricted, with HLA associations seemingly driven largely by CMV exposure. HLA typing was unavailable for some donors at each locus, so association tests used only the typed subset. A later analysis associated 17,000 or so TCR beta sequences with specific HLA alleles at a false discovery rate of 0.05. According to the authors, the approach could potentially be generalized to other disease states and immunological phenotypes. When HLA alleles, especially DR and DQ, strongly co-occurred, attributing TCR associations to individual alleles was difficult. A few of the identified cytomegalovirus-associated TCR beta chains were confirmed in vitro to be specific for cytomegalovirus antigens. A further reported finding was that TCR beta sequences accurately predicted the HLA-A and HLA-B alleles for most subjects in the first cohort. In a later analysis, HLA-associated TCR beta chains were found to be more clonally expanded and to have lower generation probabilities than equally common non-associated chains. A later genetic analysis reported fewer N-insertions in productive TCRs among donors in an Asian-associated ancestry cluster than the approximately 670-donor mean. An earlier analysis of approximately 590 of the donors showed that most TCR beta V segments appeared in productive rearrangements either about 90% or about 30% of the time, which broadly matched IMGT annotations. Correlated functional status among segregating V segments might reflect linkage disequilibrium, but an unknown experimental factor could not be ruled out. In a later genetic analysis, a missense DCLRE1C variant was associated with V-gene and J-gene trimming of TCR beta chains, and the association was replicated in an independent cohort. The sequencing pipeline was judged likely to have produced a cluster of highly shared sequence variants as a technical artifact. The only immune exposure information available for the cohort was CMV serostatus. The classifier was reported to diagnose cytomegalovirus status with high specificity and sensitivity in both the original cohort and the validation cohort. Over 15 rarely observed V segments, including chromosome 9 orphons, were excluded from the earlier analysis of about 500 of the donors because counts were too low.

Regarding this clone: The target of this receptor is not known. No much larger clone is present one base from it, and per-base qualities are unavailable.

Libraries were built with the immunoSEQ multiplex PCR assay. A mixture of 60 forward primers for TCR Vbeta segments and 13 reverse primers for TCR Jbeta segments was used in the multiplex PCR. The CDR3 region of rearranged TCR beta genes was amplified from genomic DNA with a multiplex PCR assay. The Illumina HiSeq System was used to sequence the amplified TCR beta libraries as 87-base-pair reads. In the paper's pipeline: A later analysis counted some 80 million unique TCR beta chains across the 650 to 800 repertoires, and 9.5 million to 11 million of these chains were shared by at least two donors. Raw reads were error-corrected and collapsed into unique sequences by a nearest-neighbor algorithm in which closely related sequences were merged to remove PCR and sequencing errors. CDR3 sequences were aligned to IMGT reference sequences to assign V, D and J gene segments. For a sequence to be retained, a match of at least six nucleotides was required to both a V gene segment and a J gene segment. Rearrangements were called productive when the CDR3 lacked stop codons and stayed in frame with V and J; all others were non-productive. CDR3 was defined by IMGT convention, running from the second conserved V-encoded cysteine to the conserved J-encoded phenylalanine. The earlier analysis of a few hundred of the donors excluded sequences that lacked an unambiguous match to a single V gene segment. An earlier analysis of several hundred of the donors called V segments functional above 56.7% productive rearrangements and segregating when the between-donor standard deviation exceeded 5%. A statistical classification framework was built to diagnose cytomegalovirus status from the catalog of TCR beta chain sequences. In a later analysis, V and J genes were assigned by comparing TCR nucleotide sequences against IMGT/GENE-DB human TR gene sequences. In a later analysis, CDR3 sequences and most-parsimonious VDJ recombination scenarios were assigned using the TCRdist pipeline. In a later analysis, each TCR beta chain was defined by its CDR3 amino acid sequence together with its V-gene family, and reads without a unique V-gene family were excluded. As a way to deal with suspected cross-contamination and a sequencing artifact, a later analysis dropped hundreds of nucleotide sequences that were highly shared and had low generation probability. In a later analysis, a clonal expansion index was calculated for each public chain from normalized within-repertoire ranks of inferred template counts. A later analysis computed generation probabilities with a VDJ recombination model fitted to out-of-frame rearrangements, and checked the results against IGoR. Hypergeometric tests were used in a later analysis to score TCR-TCR, TCR-HLA and TCR-CMV co-occurrence, with a repertoire-size bias correction applied to the TCR pairs. In a later analysis, false discovery rates were estimated by permuting HLA or CMV assignments 20 times. A later analysis grouped co-occurring TCRs with DBSCAN, adding TCRdist sequence similarity when clustering within HLA-allele-positive subsets. Repertoires with fewer than 30,000 or more than 120,000 public chains, plus five repertoires with anomalous nucleotide sharing, were excluded from co-occurrence clustering. Here the immuneACCESS table is served through TCRdb, limited to in-frame sequences with V and J called. Missing clones are a known gap in these copies; in checked studies unresolved V genes cover under half, and the rest lacks a known reason. V and J calls and clone size come straight from that table; D and trimming were deduced from the DNA. Present in this sample are about 190,000 clones, 75% to 80% of which were seen just once. The top ten clones comprise roughly 2% of the sample.

In total, over 600 healthy bone marrow donors made up the cohort. All cohort members were sampled while nominally healthy, although unrecorded immune exposures were likely present. The donor tested CMV seropositive and was one of the 289 seropositive cohort members. A peripheral blood sample was collected from each donor, and TCR beta sequencing was performed on peripheral blood mononuclear cells. Genomic DNA was extracted from the blood cell samples with the Qiagen DNeasy Blood Extraction Kit. The receptor's source is a woman between 25 and 40 years old in good health and CMV-seropositive. Material: PBMCs. The receptor chain draws on TRBV19 and TRBJ1-1; TRBD1 lines up with 7 middle nucleotides. The base sequence is TGTGCCAGTAGCTCGGAGGGGGCGACCACTGAAGCTTTCTTT. This encodes CASSSEGATTEAFF.